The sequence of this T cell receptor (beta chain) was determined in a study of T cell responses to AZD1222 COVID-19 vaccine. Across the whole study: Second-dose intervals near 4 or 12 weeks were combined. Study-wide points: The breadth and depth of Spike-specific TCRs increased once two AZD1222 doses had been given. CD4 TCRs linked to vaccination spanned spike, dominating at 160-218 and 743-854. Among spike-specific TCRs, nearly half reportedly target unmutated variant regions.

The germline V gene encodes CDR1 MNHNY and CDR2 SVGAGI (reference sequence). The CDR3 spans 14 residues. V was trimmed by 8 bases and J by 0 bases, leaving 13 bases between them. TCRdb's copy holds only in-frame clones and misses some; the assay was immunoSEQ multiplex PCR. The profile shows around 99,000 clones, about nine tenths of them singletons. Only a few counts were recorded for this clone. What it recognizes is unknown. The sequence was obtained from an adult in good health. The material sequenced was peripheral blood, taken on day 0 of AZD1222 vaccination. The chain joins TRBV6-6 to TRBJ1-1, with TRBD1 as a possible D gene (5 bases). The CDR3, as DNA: TGTGCCAGCTGCTCGGGACTGCTGAACACTGAAGCTTTCTTT. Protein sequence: CASCSGLLNTEAFF.